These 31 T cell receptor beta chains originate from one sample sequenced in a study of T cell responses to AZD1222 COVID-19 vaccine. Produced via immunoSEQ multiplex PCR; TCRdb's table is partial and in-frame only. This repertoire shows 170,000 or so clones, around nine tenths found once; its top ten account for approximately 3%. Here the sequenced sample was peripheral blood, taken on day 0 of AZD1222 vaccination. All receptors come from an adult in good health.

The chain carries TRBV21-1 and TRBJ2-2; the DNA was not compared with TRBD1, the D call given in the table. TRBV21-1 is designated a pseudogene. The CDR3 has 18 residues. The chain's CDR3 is CASSKVDGGQGRTGELFF. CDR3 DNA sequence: TGTGCCAGCAGCAAAGTAGACGGGGGACAGGGACGAACCGGGGAGCTGTTTTTT.

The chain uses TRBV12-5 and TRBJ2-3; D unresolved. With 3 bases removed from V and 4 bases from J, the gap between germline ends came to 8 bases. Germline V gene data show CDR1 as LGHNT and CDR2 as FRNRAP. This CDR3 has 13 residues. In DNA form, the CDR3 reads TGTGCTAGTGGTTTCATCCCCCCAGATACGCAGTATTTT. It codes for CASGFIPPDTQYF.

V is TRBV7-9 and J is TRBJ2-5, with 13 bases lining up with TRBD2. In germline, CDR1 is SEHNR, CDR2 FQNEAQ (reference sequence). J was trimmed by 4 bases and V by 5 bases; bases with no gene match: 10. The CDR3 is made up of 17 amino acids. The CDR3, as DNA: TGTGCCAGCAGCACGGAGAGGACTAGCGGGGGAGGAGAGACCCAGTACTTC. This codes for CASSTERTSGGGETQYF.

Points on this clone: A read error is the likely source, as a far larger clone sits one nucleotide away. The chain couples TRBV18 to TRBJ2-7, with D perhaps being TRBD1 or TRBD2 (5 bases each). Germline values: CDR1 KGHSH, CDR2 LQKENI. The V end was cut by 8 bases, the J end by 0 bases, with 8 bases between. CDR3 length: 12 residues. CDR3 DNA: TGTGCCAGCGGGACGACCTCCTACGAGCAGTACTTC. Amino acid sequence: CASGTTSYEQYF.

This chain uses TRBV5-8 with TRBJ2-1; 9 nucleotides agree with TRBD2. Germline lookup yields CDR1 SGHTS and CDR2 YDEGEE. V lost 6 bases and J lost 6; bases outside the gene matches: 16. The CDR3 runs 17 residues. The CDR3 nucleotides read TGTGCCAGCAAAAGGCAGCGGGGGGCGGAGGACACCAATGAGCAGTTCTTC. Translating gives CASKRQRGAEDTNEQFF.

The CDR3 DNA sequence: TGTGCCAGCAGCGTATACGGGACCCTAGAGACCCAGTACTTC. It encodes CASSVYGTLETQYF. The chain employs TRBV9 and TRBJ2-5, with D tentatively TRBD1 or TRBD2 (5 bases each). V was clipped by 1 base and J by 4 bases, with 11 bases between them. Germline V lookup: CDR1 SGDLS, CDR2 YYNGEE. The CDR3 extends over 14 amino acids. Based on the CDR3 plus reference TRBV9 and TRBJ2-5, the full variable domain is DSGVTQTPKHLITATGQRVTLRCSPRSGDLSVYWYQQSLDQGLQFLIQYYNGEERAKGNILERFSAQQFPDLHSELNLSSLELGDSALYFCASSVYGTLETQYFGPGTRLLVL.

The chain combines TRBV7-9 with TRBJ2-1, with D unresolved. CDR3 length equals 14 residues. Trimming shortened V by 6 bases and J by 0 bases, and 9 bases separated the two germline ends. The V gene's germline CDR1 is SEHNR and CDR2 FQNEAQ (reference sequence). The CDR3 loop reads CASSPRSSYNEQFF. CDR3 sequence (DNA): TGTGCCAGCAGTCCCCGAAGCTCCTACAATGAGCAGTTCTTC.

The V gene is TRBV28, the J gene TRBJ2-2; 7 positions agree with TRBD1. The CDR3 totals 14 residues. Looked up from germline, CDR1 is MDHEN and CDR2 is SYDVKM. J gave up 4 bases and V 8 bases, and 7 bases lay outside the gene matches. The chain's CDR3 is CASQGGSGTGELFF. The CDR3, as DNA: TGTGCCAGCCAAGGGGGCTCGGGCACCGGGGAGCTGTTTTTT.

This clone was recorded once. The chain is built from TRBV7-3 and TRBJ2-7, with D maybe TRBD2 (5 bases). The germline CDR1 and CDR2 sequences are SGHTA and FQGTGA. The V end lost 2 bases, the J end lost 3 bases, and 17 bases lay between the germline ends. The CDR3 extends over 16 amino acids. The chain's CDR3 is CASSLYVETTNYEQYF. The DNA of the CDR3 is TGTGCCAGCAGCTTATATGTGGAGACTACCAACTACGAGCAGTACTTC.

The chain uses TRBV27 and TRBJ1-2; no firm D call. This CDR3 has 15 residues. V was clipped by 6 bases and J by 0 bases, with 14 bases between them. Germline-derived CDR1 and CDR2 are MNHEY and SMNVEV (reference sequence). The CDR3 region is CASRAGQFTNYGYTF. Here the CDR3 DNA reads TGTGCCAGCAGGGCCGGCCAATTTACTAACTATGGCTACACCTTC.

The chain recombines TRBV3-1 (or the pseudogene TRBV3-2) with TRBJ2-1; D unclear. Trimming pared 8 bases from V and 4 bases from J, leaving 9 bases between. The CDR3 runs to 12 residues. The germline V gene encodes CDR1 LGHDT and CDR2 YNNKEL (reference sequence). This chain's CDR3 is CASGVGYNEQFF. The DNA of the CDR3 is TGTGCCAGCGGGGTAGGGTACAATGAGCAGTTCTTC.

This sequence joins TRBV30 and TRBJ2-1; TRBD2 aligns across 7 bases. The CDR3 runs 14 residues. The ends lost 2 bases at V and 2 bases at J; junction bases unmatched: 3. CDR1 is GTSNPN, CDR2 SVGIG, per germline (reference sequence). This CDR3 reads CAWSSGTAYNEQFF. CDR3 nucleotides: TGTGCCTGGAGTAGCGGGACGGCCTACAATGAGCAGTTCTTC.

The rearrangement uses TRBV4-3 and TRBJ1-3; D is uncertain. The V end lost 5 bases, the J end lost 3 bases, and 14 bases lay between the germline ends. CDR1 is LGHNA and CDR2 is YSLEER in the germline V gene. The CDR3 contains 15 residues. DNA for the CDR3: TGCGCCAGCAGCGACTTGCGGGCAGGTGGAAACACCATATATTTT. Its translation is CASSDLRAGGNTIYF.

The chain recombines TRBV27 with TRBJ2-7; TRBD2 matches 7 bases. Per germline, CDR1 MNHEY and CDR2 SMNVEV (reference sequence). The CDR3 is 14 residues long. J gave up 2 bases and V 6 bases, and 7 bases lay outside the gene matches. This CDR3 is CASSRTRGTYEQYF. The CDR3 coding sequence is TGTGCCAGCAGCCGGACTAGAGGCACCTACGAGCAGTACTTC.

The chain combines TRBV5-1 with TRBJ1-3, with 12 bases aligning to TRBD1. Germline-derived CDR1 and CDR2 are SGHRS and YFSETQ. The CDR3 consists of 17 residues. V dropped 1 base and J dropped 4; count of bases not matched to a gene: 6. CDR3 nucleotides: TGCGCCAGCAGCTTGTCGGGACAGGGGGCGCCCGGAAACACCATATATTTT. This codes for CASSLSGQGAPGNTIYF. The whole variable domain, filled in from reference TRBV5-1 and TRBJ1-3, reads KAGVTQTPRYLIKTRGQQVTLSCSPISGHRSVSWYQQTPGQGLQFLFEYFSETQRNKGNFPGRFSGRQFSNSRSEMNVSTLELGDSALYLCASSLSGQGAPGNTIYFGEGSWLTVV.

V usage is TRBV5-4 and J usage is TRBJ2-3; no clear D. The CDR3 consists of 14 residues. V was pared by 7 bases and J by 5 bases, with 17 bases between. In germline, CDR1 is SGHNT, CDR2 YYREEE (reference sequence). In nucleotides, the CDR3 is TGTGCCAGCCAGGTCGGCCTTAGAGGAGATACGCAGTATTTT. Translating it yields CASQVGLRGDTQYF. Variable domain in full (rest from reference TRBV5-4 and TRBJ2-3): ETGVTQSPTHLIKTRGQQVTLRCSSQSGHNTVSWYQQALGQGPQFIFQYYREEENGRGNFPPRFSGLQFPNYSSELNVNALELDDSALYLCASQVGLRGDTQYFGPGTRLTVL.

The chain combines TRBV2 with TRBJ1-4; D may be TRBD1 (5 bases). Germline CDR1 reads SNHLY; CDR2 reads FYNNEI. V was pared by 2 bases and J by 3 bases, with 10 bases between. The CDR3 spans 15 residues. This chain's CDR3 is CASSEPGRANEKLFF. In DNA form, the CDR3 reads TGTGCCAGCAGTGAACCGGGACGGGCTAATGAAAAACTGTTTTTT. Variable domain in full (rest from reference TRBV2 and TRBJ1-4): EPEVTQTPSHQVTQMGQEVILRCVPISNHLYFYWYRQILGQKVEFLVSFYNNEISEKSEIFDDQFSVERPDGSNFTLKIRSTKLEDSAMYFCASSEPGRANEKLFFGSGTQLSVL.

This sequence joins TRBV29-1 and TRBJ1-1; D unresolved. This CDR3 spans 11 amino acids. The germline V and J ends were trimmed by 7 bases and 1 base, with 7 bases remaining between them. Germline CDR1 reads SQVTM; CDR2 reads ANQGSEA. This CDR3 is CSGGWNTEAFF. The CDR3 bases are TGCAGCGGAGGGTGGAACACTGAAGCTTTCTTT.

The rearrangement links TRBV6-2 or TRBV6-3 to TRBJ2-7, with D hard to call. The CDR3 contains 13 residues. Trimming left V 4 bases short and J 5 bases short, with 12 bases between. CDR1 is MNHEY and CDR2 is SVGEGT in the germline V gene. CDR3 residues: CASSLIRAHEQYF. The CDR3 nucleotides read TGTGCCAGCAGTTTAATCCGGGCCCACGAGCAGTACTTC.

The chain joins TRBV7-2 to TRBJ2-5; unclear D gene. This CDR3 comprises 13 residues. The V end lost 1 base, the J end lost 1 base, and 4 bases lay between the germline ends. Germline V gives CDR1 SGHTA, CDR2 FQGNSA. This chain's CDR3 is CASSLVSQETQYF. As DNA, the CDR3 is TGTGCCAGCAGCTTAGTCAGCCAAGAGACCCAGTACTTC.

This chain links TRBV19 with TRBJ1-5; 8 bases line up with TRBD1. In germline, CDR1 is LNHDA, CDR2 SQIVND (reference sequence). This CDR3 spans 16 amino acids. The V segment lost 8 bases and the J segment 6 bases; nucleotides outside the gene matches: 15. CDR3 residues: CASHRGVQGAGQPQHF. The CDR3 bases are TGTGCCAGTCATCGGGGTGTCCAGGGGGCAGGTCAGCCCCAGCATTTT.

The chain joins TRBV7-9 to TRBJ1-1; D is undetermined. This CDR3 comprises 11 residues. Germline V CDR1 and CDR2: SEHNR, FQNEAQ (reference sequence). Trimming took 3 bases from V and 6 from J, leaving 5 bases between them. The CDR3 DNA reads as TGTGCCAGCAGCTTTGGCCCTGAAGCTTTCTTT. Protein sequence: CASSFGPEAFF.

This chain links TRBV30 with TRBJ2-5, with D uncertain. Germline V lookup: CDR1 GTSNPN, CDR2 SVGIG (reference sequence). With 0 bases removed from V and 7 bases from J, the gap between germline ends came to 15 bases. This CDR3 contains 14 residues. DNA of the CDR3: TGTGCCTGGAGTGTAGGGCCGGTCGATGGGACCCAGTACTTC. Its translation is CAWSVGPVDGTQYF.

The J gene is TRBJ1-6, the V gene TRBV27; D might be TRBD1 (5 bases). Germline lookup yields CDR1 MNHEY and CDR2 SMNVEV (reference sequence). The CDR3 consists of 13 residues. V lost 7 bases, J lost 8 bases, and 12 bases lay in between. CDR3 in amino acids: CASTGGVDSPLHF. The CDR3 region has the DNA TGTGCCAGCACGGGGGGGGTGGATTCACCCCTCCACTTT.

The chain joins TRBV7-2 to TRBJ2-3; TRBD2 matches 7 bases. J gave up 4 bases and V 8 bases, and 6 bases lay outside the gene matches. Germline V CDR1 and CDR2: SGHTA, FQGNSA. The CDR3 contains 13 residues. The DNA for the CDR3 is TGTGCCAGCTCGCGGGGGTTCGCAGATACGCAGTATTTT. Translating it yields CASSRGFADTQYF.

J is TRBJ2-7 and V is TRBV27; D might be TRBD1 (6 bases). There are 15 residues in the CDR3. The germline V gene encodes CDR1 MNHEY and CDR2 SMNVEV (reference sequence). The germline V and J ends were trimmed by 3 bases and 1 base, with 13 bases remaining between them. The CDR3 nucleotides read TGTGCCAGCAGTTTTCAAACAGGGTATTCCTACGAGCAGTACTTC. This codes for CASSFQTGYSYEQYF.

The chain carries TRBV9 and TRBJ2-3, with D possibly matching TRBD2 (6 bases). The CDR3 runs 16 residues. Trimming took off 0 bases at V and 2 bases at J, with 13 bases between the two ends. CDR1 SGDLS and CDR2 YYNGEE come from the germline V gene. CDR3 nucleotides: TGTGCCAGCAGCGTAGGGGACTTCCTATCCACAGATACGCAGTATTTT. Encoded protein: CASSVGDFLSTDTQYF. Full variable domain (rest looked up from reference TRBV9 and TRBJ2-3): DSGVTQTPKHLITATGQRVTLRCSPRSGDLSVYWYQQSLDQGLQFLIQYYNGEERAKGNILERFSAQQFPDLHSELNLSSLELGDSALYFCASSVGDFLSTDTQYFGPGTRLTVL.

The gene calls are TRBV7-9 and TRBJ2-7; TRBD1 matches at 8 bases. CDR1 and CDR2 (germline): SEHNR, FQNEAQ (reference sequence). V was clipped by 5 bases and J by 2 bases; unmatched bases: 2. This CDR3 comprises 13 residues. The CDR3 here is CASSLQGAYEQYF. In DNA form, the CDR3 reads TGTGCCAGCAGCCTACAGGGGGCCTACGAGCAGTACTTC.

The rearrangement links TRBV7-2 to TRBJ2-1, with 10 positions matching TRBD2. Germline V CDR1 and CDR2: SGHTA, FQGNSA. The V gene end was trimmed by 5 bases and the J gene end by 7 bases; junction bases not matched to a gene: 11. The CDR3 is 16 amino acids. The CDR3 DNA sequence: TGTGCCAGCAGCCGCCACTCTACAGCGGGGGGGAATGAGCAGTTCTTC. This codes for CASSRHSTAGGNEQFF. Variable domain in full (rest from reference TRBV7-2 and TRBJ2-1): GAGVSQSPSNKVTEKGKDVELRCDPISGHTALYWYRQSLGQGLEFLIYFQGNSAPDKSGLPSDRFSAERTGGSVSTLTIQRTQQEDSAVYLCASSRHSTAGGNEQFFGPGTRLTVL.

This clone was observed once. The CDR3 here is CASSLVSTDPTSYTF. CDR3 coding DNA: TGTGCCAGCAGCTTAGTTTCGACAGACCCTACGAGCTACACCTTC. The chain carries TRBV7-2 and TRBJ1-2; D possibly corresponds to TRBD1 (5 bases). The CDR3 is 15 amino acids. CDR1 and CDR2 (germline): SGHTA, FQGNSA. With 1 base removed from V and 9 bases from J, the gap between germline ends came to 18 bases.

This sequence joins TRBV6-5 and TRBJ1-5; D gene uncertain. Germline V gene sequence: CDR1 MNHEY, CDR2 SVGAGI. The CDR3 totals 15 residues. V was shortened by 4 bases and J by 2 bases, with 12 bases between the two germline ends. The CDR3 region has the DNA TGTGCCAGCAGTTCCTTGACCTTTGGCAATCAGCCCCAGCATTTT. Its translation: CASSSLTFGNQPQHF.